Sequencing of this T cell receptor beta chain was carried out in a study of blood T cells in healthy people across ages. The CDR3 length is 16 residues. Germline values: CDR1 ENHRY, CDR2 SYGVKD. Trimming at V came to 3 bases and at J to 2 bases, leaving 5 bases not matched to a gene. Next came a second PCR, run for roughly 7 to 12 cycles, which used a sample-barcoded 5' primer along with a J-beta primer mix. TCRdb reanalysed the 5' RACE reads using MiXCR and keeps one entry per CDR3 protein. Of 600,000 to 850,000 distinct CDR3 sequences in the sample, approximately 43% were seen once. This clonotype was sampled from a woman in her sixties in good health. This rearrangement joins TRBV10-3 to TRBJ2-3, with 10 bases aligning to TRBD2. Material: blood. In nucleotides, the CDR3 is TGTGCCATCAGTGATCCCCTAGCGGGGGACACAGATACGCAGTATTTT. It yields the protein CAISDPLAGDTDTQYF.